The clone carrying this T cell receptor beta chain came up many times. Its antigen is currently unknown. The data were taken from a study of early T cells in non-severe SARS-CoV-2 infection. Study in general: Bulk RNA from unsorted whole blood was sequenced; chains were unpaired. Study-level results: Matches to VDJdb favored anti-spike CD8 responses and missed private and CD4 specificities.

As part of library construction, unique molecular identifiers were attached to individual cDNA molecules. TCRdb analysed the 5' RACE reads with MiXCR anew, one entry per CDR3 protein. Altogether some 45,000 distinct CDR3 sequences are present, around 7.8% being singletons, with the ten largest covering around 7.9%. The clonotype originates from an adult who was a healthcare worker with PCR-confirmed SARS-CoV-2 infection or an uninfected control (not recorded which). Sample: whole blood.

This CDR3 reads CASSLTGTYEQYF. Written as DNA, the CDR3 is TGTGCCAGTAGTTTGACAGGGACCTACGAGCAGTACTTC. The chain uses TRBV19 and TRBJ2-7, with 7 bases that match TRBD1. The V gene end was trimmed by 5 bases and the J gene end by 2 bases; junction bases not matched to a gene: 3. The CDR3 has 13 residues. Per the germline V gene, CDR1 is LNHDA and CDR2 is SQIVND (reference sequence).